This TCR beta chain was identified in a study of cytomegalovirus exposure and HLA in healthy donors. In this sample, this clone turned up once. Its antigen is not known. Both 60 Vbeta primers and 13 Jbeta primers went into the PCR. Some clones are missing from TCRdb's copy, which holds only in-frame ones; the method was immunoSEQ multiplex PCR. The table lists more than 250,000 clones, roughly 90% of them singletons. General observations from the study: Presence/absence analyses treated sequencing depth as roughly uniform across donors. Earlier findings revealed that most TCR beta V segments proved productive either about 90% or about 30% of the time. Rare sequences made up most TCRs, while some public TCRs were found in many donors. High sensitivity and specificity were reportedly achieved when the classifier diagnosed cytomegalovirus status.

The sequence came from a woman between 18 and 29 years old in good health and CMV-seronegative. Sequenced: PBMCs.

The CDR3 loop is CASSQTSVGTDTQYF. CDR3 DNA sequence: TGCGCCAGCAGCCAAACTAGCGTGGGTACAGATACGCAGTATTTT. V gene TRBV5-1 combines with J gene TRBJ2-3; 7 nucleotides line up with TRBD2. Germline CDR1 reads SGHRS; CDR2 reads YFSETQ. The CDR3 sequence is 15 residues long. The V and J ends lost 4 bases and 3 bases, in that order; junction bases with no gene match: 8.